This TCR beta chain derives from a study of Graves' ophthalmopathy and Graves' hyperthyroidism. In the case of this clonotype: Sequence at one end of the junction differs from germline and may be a read error.

CDR1 ENHRY and CDR2 SYGVKD come from the germline V gene. This CDR3 is 15 amino acids long. Pregnant or lactating patients and those with other autoimmune diseases or uncontrolled infections were excluded. CDR3 regions of TCR beta were amplified from RNA transcripts. RT-PCR was first run with HTBI primers, then multiplex PCR in a second round. TCRdb re-derived calls from the multiplex PCR reads in MiXCR, one entry per CDR3 protein. The sample includes approximately 700,000 distinct CDR3 sequences, roughly two fifths of them seen just once. The receptor was isolated from an adult man with Graves' ophthalmopathy. Sequenced input: peripheral blood. This chain joins TRBV10-3 and TRBJ2-7; the D gene is possibly TRBD1 (6 bases). In DNA form, the CDR3 reads TGTGCCAGCAGTTACTTAGGGGGTAACGACTACGAGCAGTACTTC. Protein sequence: CASSYLGGNDYEQYF.